This TCR beta chain was sequenced during a study of identical twins. General study points: Whereas memory repertoires showed no such difference, abundant cord blood beta clonotypes carried fewer insertions.

This clonotype was counted at least ten times. Antigen specificity is unknown. A universal primer site arose from template switching, and cDNA bore unique molecular identifiers. TCRdb processed the 5' RACE reads anew with MiXCR; each CDR3 protein has one entry. Counted here are under 350,000 distinct CDR3 sequences, roughly 8.6% occurring once; the ten biggest clones make up approximately 6.5%. This CDR3 is built from 16 residues. Germline V gene sequence: CDR1 SGHVS, CDR2 FQNEAQ. V lost 4 bases to trimming and J lost 0 bases, with 13 bases between them. These data also featured in a second study, about yellow fever vaccine responses in identical twins. That paper adds: Reportedly, twins' vaccine T cell responses looked partly convergent and partly personalized.

This clonotype was obtained from a woman under 30 in good health. The sequencing sample was made of CD8+ T cells sorted from blood. The genes are TRBV7-8 and TRBJ2-1; D is unclear. The CDR3 loop reads CASSSETPSSYNEQFF. CDR3 sequence (DNA): TGTGCCAGCAGCTCTGAGACCCCGAGCTCCTACAATGAGCAGTTCTTC.